This TCR beta chain was identified during a study of OX40 agonist ivuxolimab in advanced cancers. Findings of the study overall: At 0.1 to 3.0 mg/kg and by week 6, CD4+ and CD8+ T cells in the blood had expanded clonally.

A note on this clone: Its antigen is not identified.

Libraries were prepared by immunoSEQ multiplex PCR; TCRdb keeps only in-frame clonotypes and omits some of them. Among about 51,000 clones listed, 88% were seen once. J lost 5 bases, V lost 0 bases, and 12 bases had no gene match. Germline V gene sequence: CDR1 MGHRA, CDR2 YSYEKL. The CDR3 contains 19 residues. The sequencing here drew on CD4+ or CD8+ T cells sorted from blood, taken in a trial of the OX40 agonist ivuxolimab. This chain links TRBV4-1 with TRBJ2-5, with 13 bases that match TRBD2. The sequence was obtained from an adult with an advanced solid tumor such as melanoma, head and neck, liver or kidney cancer. The CDR3 DNA follows: TGCGCCAGCAGCCAAGATCCCGAGAGACTAGCGGGGGGCCCGGAGACCCAGTACTTC. Residues: CASSQDPERLAGGPETQYF.